A single sample gave rise to the 16 T cell receptor beta chains below, sequenced in a study of T cell changes during pregnancy in multiple sclerosis. Method: immunoSEQ multiplex PCR; TCRdb's copy keeps in-frame clones and lacks some. The sample contains tens of thousands of clones, 85% to 90% of which appear only once. The starting material was CD4+ T cells from peripheral blood mononuclear cells, obtained in the first trimester of pregnancy. The receptors were gathered from a female donor with multiple sclerosis, enrolled in a pregnancy study.

V is TRBV5-1 and J is TRBJ2-1; TRBD2 agrees at 8 bases. The CDR3 sequence is 17 residues long. Germline trimming cut 4 bases from V and 8 bases from J; bases unmatched to any gene: 17. Germline values: CDR1 SGHRS, CDR2 YFSETQ. CDR3 sequence (DNA): TGCGCCAGCAGCCCACAAACTAGCGGATTTCTATCTGATGAGCAGTTCTTC. Protein sequence: CASSPQTSGFLSDEQFF. The full variable domain, with the rest looked up from reference TRBV5-1 and TRBJ2-1, is KAGVTQTPRYLIKTRGQQVTLSCSPISGHRSVSWYQQTPGQGLQFLFEYFSETQRNKGNFPGRFSGRQFSNSRSEMNVSTLELGDSALYLCASSPQTSGFLSDEQFFGPGTRLTVL.

This clone has only one observation. The genes are TRBV7-5 and TRBJ1-6. TRBV7-5 is shown as a pseudogene. This CDR3 contains 12 residues. In DNA form, the CDR3 reads TGTGCCAGAAGCCAACCTAATCCACCCCTCCACTTT. This gives the protein CARSQPNPPLHF.

The chain recombines TRBV4-3 with TRBJ2-1; TRBD2 aligns across 11 bases. Germline CDR1 and CDR2: LGHNA and YSLEER. The CDR3 consists of 18 residues. J gave up 5 bases and V 0 bases, and 9 bases lay outside the gene matches. The CDR3 nucleotides are TGCGCCAGCAGCCAAGACCCCAGTAGCGGGGGGGCCAACAATGAGCAGTTCTTC. The encoded protein is CASSQDPSSGGANNEQFF.

The chain joins TRBV5-5 to TRBJ1-5, with 9 bases lining up with TRBD1. This CDR3 is 17 amino acids long. Germline V gene data show CDR1 as SGHKS and CDR2 as YYEKEE (reference sequence). V trimming: 1 base; J trimming: 5 bases; junction bases outside the gene matches: 10. CDR3 nucleotides: TGTGCCAGCAGCTTGTTCATAGGGACAGGGCAGGATCAGCCCCAGCATTTT. This translates into CASSLFIGTGQDQPQHF.

This chain uses TRBV30 with TRBJ1-1; TRBD1 might be the D (6 bases). V lost 4 bases to trimming and J lost 10 bases, with 19 bases between them. CDR1 is GTSNPN and CDR2 is SVGIG in the germline V gene (reference sequence). The CDR3 contains 13 residues. In nucleotides, the CDR3 is TGTGCCTGGAAGAACCAGGGGCTCGGCGGAGCTTTCTTT. This translates into CAWKNQGLGGAFF.

The J gene is TRBJ1-1, the V gene TRBV6-5, with D perhaps matching TRBD1 (5 bases). The V and J ends lost 2 bases and 4 bases respectively, with 11 bases between them. The germline CDR1 and CDR2 sequences are MNHEY and SVGAGI. The length of the CDR3 is 14 residues. The CDR3 coding sequence is TGTGCCAGCAGTTACGCAGATCAGGGCACTGAAGCTTTCTTT. The encoded protein is CASSYADQGTEAFF.

The CDR3 DNA reads as TGTGCCACCAGCAGAGTTGTCGGGGTGGGCTCCTACAATGAGCAGTTCTTC. Protein: CATSRVVGVGSYNEQFF. The chain combines TRBV15 with TRBJ2-1; possibly TRBD2 for D (5 bases). The V end lost 1 base, the J end lost 0 bases, and 13 bases lay between the germline ends. The CDR3 extends over 17 amino acids. Germline assignment: CDR1 LNHNV and CDR2 YYDKDF (reference sequence).

The rearrangement uses TRBV11-2 and TRBJ2-3; TRBD2 is a possible D gene (5 bases). In germline, CDR1 is SGHAT, CDR2 FQNNGV. With 1 base removed from V and 0 bases from J, the gap between germline ends came to 17 bases. The CDR3 is 18 residues long. This CDR3 is CASSLGSGLLFSTDTQYF. The CDR3 DNA is TGTGCCAGCAGCTTAGGGTCGGGATTGCTCTTTAGCACAGATACGCAGTATTTT.

The rearrangement joins TRBV30 to TRBJ2-3, with 8 bases matching TRBD2. This CDR3 comprises 13 residues. V lost 4 bases and J lost 8; bases outside the gene matches: 8. Germline loops: CDR1 GTSNPN, CDR2 SVGIG (reference sequence). The CDR3 here is CAWKSAGAGTQYF. DNA for the CDR3: TGTGCCTGGAAATCAGCGGGAGCGGGTACGCAGTATTTT.

V gene TRBV11-1 combines with J gene TRBJ2-3, with 10 bases fitting TRBD1. V lost 4 bases and J lost 3; bases outside the gene matches: 13. The length of the CDR3 is 18 residues. CDR1 is SGHAT, CDR2 FQDESV, per germline (reference sequence). Written as DNA, the CDR3 is TGTGCCAGCAGCTCCCTATTGTTCGGGACAGGGGCAACAGATACGCAGTATTTT. It encodes CASSSLLFGTGATDTQYF. Supplemented by reference TRBV11-1 and TRBJ2-3, the full variable domain reads EAEVAQSPRYKITEKSQAVAFWCDPISGHATLYWYRQILGQGPELLVQFQDESVVDDSQLPKDRFSAERLKGVDSTLKIQPAELGDSAMYLCASSSLLFGTGATDTQYFGPGTRLTVL.

The chain has TRBV15 and TRBJ1-5; D perhaps matches TRBD1 (5 bases). Trimming left V 0 bases short and J 3 bases short, with 15 bases between. The CDR3 is made up of 17 amino acids. CDR1 LNHNV and CDR2 YYDKDF come from the germline V gene (reference sequence). The CDR3 DNA reads TGTGCCACCAGCAGAGATCGGGGGTTGAAGAACAATCAGCCCCAGCATTTT. This translates into CATSRDRGLKNNQPQHF. Looking up the rest from reference TRBV15 and TRBJ1-5 gives the full variable domain: DAMVIQNPRYQVTQFGKPVTLSCSQTLNHNVMYWYQQKSSQAPKLLFHYYDKDFNNEADTPDNFQSRRPNTSFCFLDIRSPGLGDTAMYLCATSRDRGLKNNQPQHFGDGTRLSIL.

The chain links TRBV5-4 to TRBJ1-5; possibly TRBD1 for D (5 bases). V was pared by 1 base and J by 7 bases, with 6 bases between. Germline lookup yields CDR1 SGHNT and CDR2 YYREEE (reference sequence). CDR3 size: 12 residues. CDR3 loop: CASSLRGQPQHF. CDR3 bases: TGTGCCAGCAGCTTGCGGGGGCAGCCCCAGCATTTT.

This chain links TRBV5-4 with TRBJ2-3; TRBD2 agrees at 7 bases. The CDR3 has 16 amino acids. Germline CDR1 reads SGHNT; CDR2 reads YYREEE (reference sequence). The V segment lost 4 bases and the J segment 0 bases; nucleotides outside the gene matches: 8. The DNA of the CDR3 is TGTGCCAGCAGCGACGCGAGCGGGACTAGCACAGATACGCAGTATTTT. It encodes CASSDASGTSTDTQYF.

The chain recombines TRBV5-1 with TRBJ2-7; 8 bases agree with TRBD1. J was trimmed by 6 bases and V by 4 bases; bases with no gene match: 9. CDR3 length: 14 amino acids. Looked up from germline, CDR1 is SGHRS and CDR2 is YFSETQ. CDR3 nucleotides: TGCGCCAGCAGCCACCTGGACAGGGCGGGCGAGCAGTACTTC. Its translation: CASSHLDRAGEQYF.

The chain employs TRBV10-3 and TRBJ1-6; tentative D call: TRBD1 (5 bases). V was trimmed by 6 bases and J by 7 bases, leaving 7 bases between them. The germline V gene has CDR1 ENHRY and CDR2 SYGVKD. This CDR3 is built from 12 residues. The CDR3: CAIRGLNSPLHF. CDR3 bases: TGTGCCATCAGGGGGCTAAATTCACCCCTCCACTTT.

The chain has TRBV28 and TRBJ2-2, with no clear D. The CDR3 runs 12 residues. CDR1 is MDHEN and CDR2 is SYDVKM in the germline V gene. The CDR3 region has the DNA TGTGGGGCGCGATCGAACACCGGGGAGCTGTTTTTT. This gives the protein CGARSNTGELFF. Using reference TRBV28 and TRBJ2-2 for the parts outside the CDR3, the full variable domain is DVKVTQSSRYLVKRTGEKVFLECVQDMDHENMFWYRQDPGLGLRLIYFSYDVKMKEKGDIPEGYSVSREKKERFSLILESASTNQTSMYLCGARSNTGELFFGEGSRLTVL.